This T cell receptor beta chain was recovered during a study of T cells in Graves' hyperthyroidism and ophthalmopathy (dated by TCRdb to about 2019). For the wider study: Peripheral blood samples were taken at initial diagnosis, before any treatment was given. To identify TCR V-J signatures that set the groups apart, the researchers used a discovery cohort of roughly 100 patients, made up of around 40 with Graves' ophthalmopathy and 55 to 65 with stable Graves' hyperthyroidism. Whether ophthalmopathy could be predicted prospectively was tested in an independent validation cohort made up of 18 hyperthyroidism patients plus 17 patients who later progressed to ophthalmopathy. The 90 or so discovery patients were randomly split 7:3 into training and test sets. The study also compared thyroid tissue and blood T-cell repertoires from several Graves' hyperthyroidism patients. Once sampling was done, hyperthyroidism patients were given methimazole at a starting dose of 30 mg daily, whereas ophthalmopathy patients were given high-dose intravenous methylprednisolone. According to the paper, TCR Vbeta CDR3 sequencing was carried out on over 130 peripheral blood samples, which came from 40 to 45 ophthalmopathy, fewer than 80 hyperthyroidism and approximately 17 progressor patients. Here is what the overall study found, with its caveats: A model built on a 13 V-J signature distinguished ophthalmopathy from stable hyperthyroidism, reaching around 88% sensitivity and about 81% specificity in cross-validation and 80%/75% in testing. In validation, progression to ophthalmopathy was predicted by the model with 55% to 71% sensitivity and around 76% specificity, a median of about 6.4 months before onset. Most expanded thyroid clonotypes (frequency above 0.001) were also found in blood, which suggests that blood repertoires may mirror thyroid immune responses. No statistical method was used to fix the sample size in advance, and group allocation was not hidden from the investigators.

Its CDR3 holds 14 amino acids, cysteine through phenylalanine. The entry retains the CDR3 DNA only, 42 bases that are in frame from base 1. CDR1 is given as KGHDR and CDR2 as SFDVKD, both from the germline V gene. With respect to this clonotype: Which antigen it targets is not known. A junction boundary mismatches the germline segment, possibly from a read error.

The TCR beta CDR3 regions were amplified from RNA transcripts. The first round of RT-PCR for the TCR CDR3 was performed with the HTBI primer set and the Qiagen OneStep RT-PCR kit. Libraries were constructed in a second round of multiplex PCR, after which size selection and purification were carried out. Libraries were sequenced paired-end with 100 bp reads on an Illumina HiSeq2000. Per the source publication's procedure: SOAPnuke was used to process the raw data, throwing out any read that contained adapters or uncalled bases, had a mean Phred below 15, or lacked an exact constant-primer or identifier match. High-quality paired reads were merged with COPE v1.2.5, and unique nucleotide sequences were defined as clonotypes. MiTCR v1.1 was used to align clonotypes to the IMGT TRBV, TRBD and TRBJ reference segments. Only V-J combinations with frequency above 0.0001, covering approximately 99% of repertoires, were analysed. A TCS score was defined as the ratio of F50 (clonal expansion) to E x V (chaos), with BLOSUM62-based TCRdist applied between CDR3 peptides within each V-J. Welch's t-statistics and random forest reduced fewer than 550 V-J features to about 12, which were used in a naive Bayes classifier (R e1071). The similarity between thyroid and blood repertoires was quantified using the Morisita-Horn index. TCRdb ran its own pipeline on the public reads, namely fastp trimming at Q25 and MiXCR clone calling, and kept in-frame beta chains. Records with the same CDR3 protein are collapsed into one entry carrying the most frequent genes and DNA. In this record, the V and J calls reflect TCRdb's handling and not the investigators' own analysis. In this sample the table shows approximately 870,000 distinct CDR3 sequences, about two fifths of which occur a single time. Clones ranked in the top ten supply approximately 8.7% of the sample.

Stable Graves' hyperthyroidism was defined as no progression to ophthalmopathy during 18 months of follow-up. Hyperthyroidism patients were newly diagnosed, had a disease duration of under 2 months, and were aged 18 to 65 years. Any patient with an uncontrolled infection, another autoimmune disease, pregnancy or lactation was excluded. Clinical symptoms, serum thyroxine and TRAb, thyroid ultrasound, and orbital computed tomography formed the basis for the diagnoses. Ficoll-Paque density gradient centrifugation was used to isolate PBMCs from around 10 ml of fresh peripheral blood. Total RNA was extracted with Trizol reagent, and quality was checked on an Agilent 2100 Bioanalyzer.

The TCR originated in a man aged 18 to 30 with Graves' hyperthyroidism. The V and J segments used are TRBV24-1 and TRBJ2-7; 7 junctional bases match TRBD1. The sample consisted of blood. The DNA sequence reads TGTGCCAGCAGTTATTGGGACAGAGCCTACGAGCAGTACTTC. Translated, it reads CASSYWDRAYEQYF.